This TCR beta chain was captured in a study of T cells in Graves' hyperthyroidism and ophthalmopathy. General study points: Stable hyperthyroidism and ophthalmopathy were separated using 13 V-J signatures.

This clonotype was detected ten times or more. Its cognate antigen is unknown. V was pared by 4 bases and J by 0 bases, with 10 bases between. The germline V gene encodes CDR1 DFQATT and CDR2 SNEGSKA (reference sequence). There are 14 residues in the CDR3. Regions amplified from RNA transcripts were the TCR beta CDR3 regions. Using the HTBI primer set, a first-round RT-PCR was run on the TCR CDR3. MiXCR, applied by TCRdb to the multiplex PCR reads, yields one record per CDR3 protein. The repertoire holds more than 500,000 distinct CDR3 sequences, around 15% seen once, with approximately 15% in the top ten.

The J gene is TRBJ2-1, the V gene TRBV20-1; unclear D gene. Sequencing used blood. The origin of this receptor is a woman aged 40 to 50 with Graves' hyperthyroidism. The CDR3 DNA sequence: TGCAGTGCTACCAGTCAGAGCTCCTACAATGAGCAGTTCTTC. Protein: CSATSQSSYNEQFF.